One and the same sample provided the 10 T cell receptor beta chains below, sequenced in a study of technical replicates of blood from a few donors. Assay used: immunoSEQ multiplex PCR; TCRdb lists only in-frame clones, some missing. Seen here are 15,000 or so clones, 86% observed once, and the top ten hold approximately 10%. Material for sequencing was PBMCs. The receptors stem from a human donor in good health.

The V and J genes are TRBV7-9 and TRBJ1-5, with 7 bases matching TRBD1. The trim removed 5 bases at V and 1 base at J, leaving 5 bases unmatched. The CDR3 length is 15 residues. Germline V gene data show CDR1 as SEHNR and CDR2 as FQNEAQ (reference sequence). The CDR3 here is CASSPGTASNQPQHF. CDR3 DNA sequence: TGTGCCAGCAGCCCGGGGACAGCGAGCAATCAGCCCCAGCATTTT.

This clone appeared a few times. V gene TRBV5-1 combines with J gene TRBJ2-2, with 13 positions matching TRBD2. V was clipped by 3 bases and J by 5 bases; unmatched bases: 4. This CDR3 has 16 amino acids. Germline CDR1 SGHRS, CDR2 YFSETQ. CDR3 nucleotide sequence: TGCGCCAGCAGCTGGACTAGCGGGAGCGGGACCGGGGAGCTGTTTTTT. This translates into CASSWTSGSGTGELFF. Together with reference TRBV5-1 and TRBJ2-2, the CDR3 gives the full variable domain: KAGVTQTPRYLIKTRGQQVTLSCSPISGHRSVSWYQQTPGQGLQFLFEYFSETQRNKGNFPGRFSGRQFSNSRSEMNVSTLELGDSALYLCASSWTSGSGTGELFFGEGSRLTVL.

In DNA, the CDR3 is TGTGCCAGCAGTGAACTTCAGGGCAGGGCGAATCAGCCCCAGCATTTT. Translation: CASSELQGRANQPQHF. This chain uses TRBV6-1 with TRBJ1-5; a weak D match, TRBD1 (5 bases). The germline V gene encodes CDR1 MNHNS and CDR2 SASEGT. Between the trimmed V and J ends, which lost 2 bases and 4 bases, there was a span of 15 bases. The CDR3 spans 16 residues.

This chain joins TRBV27 and TRBJ2-1; a possible D gene is TRBD1 (6 bases). CDR1 is MNHEY and CDR2 is SMNVEV in the germline V gene (reference sequence). The V and J ends lost 2 bases and 0 bases respectively, with 17 bases between them. This CDR3 region has 18 residues. CDR3 nucleotides: TGTGCCAGCAGTTTAACAGGGACCAGCGGCCGCTCCTACAATGAGCAGTTCTTC. This translates into CASSLTGTSGRSYNEQFF.

The chain links TRBV11-2 to TRBJ2-7; 10 nucleotides agree with TRBD2. CDR3 size: 17 residues. The germline V gene has CDR1 SGHAT and CDR2 FQNNGV. V dropped 0 bases and J dropped 2; count of bases not matched to a gene: 7. As DNA, the CDR3 is TGTGCCAGCAGCTTAGAGGCAAGCGGGAGGGAAACCTACGAGCAGTACTTC. Translating it yields CASSLEASGRETYEQYF.

The V gene is TRBV6-1, the J gene TRBJ1-5, with TRBD1 identical over 8 bases. V dropped 5 bases and J dropped 16; count of bases not matched to a gene: 10. CDR1 and CDR2 (germline): MNHNS, SASEGT. The CDR3 totals 12 residues. The CDR3 is CASSSRTGLTHF. As DNA, the CDR3 is TGTGCCAGCAGTTCGAGGACAGGGCTGACCCATTTT.

The rearrangement joins TRBV5-5 to TRBJ2-7; 7 bases fit TRBD2. Germline CDR1 reads SGHKS; CDR2 reads YYEKEE (reference sequence). There are 15 residues in the CDR3. Trimming removed 5 bases from V and 3 bases from J; junction bases left unmatched: 11. Written as DNA, the CDR3 is TGTGCCAGCAGTCTCGCCCGGGGGGACTTCTACGAGCAGTACTTC. Its translation: CASSLARGDFYEQYF.

This clone was counted once. The chain carries TRBV19 and TRBJ2-7, with D possibly matching TRBD1 (5 bases). CDR1 and CDR2 (germline): LNHDA, SQIVND (reference sequence). The CDR3 has 14 amino acids. V was clipped by 5 bases and J by 2 bases, with 13 bases between them. This chain's CDR3 is CASSSGLSAYEQYF. The CDR3 DNA follows: TGTGCCAGTAGTTCAGGGTTATCGGCCTACGAGCAGTACTTC. Variable domain in full (rest from reference TRBV19 and TRBJ2-7): DGGITQSPKYLFRKEGQNVTLSCEQNLNHDAMYWYRQDPGQGLRLIYYSQIVNDFQKGDIAEGYSVSREKKESFPLTVTSAQKNPTAFYLCASSSGLSAYEQYFGPGTRLTVT.

The CDR3 DNA reads TGCGCCAGCAGCCCCTCTGGGGGCGGGGAGACCCAGTACTTC. Residues: CASSPSGGGETQYF. The rearrangement uses TRBV5-1 and TRBJ2-5, with D possibly TRBD1 on 6 matching bases. Germline V gives CDR1 SGHRS, CDR2 YFSETQ. The CDR3 spans 14 residues. The V gene lost 4 bases and the J gene lost 5 bases, with 15 bases spanning the gap. The entire variable domain, with the rest obtained from reference TRBV5-1 and TRBJ2-5, is as follows: KAGVTQTPRYLIKTRGQQVTLSCSPISGHRSVSWYQQTPGQGLQFLFEYFSETQRNKGNFPGRFSGRQFSNSRSEMNVSTLELGDSALYLCASSPSGGGETQYFGPGTRLLVL.

This clone came up a few times. The gene calls are TRBV6-4 and TRBJ2-1; TRBD2 is a possible D gene (6 bases). Germline lookup yields CDR1 MRHNA and CDR2 SNTAGT. The V and J ends lost 5 bases and 5 bases respectively, with 10 bases between them. The CDR3 extends over 13 amino acids. The CDR3 DNA sequence: TGTGCCAGCAGTTCCGGGACTCACAATGAGCAGTTCTTC. Translating it yields CASSSGTHNEQFF.